These 24 T cell receptor beta chains were all obtained from the same sample, sequenced in a study of cytomegalovirus exposure and HLA in healthy donors. PCR was performed using 60 Vbeta and 13 Jbeta primers. Assay used: immunoSEQ multiplex PCR; TCRdb lists only in-frame clones, some missing. The table shows fewer than 200,000 clones, with about 80% occurring only once. The sample taken for sequencing was PBMCs. Source of these receptors: a boy younger than 18 in good health and CMV-seronegative.

The V call is TRBV6-6, the J call TRBJ2-7; 12 nucleotides align to TRBD2. The germline CDR1 and CDR2 sequences are MNHNY and SVGAGI (reference sequence). The CDR3 loop spans 14 amino acids. With 6 bases clipped from V and 5 bases from J, the junction kept 5 bases outside the gene matches. The CDR3 loop reads CASSGLAGRNEQYF. The CDR3 DNA is TGTGCCAGCAGCGGACTAGCGGGAAGGAACGAGCAGTACTTC.

J is TRBJ2-7 and V is TRBV19; 7 nucleotides match TRBD2. Germline-derived CDR1 and CDR2 are LNHDA and SQIVND (reference sequence). The CDR3 sequence is 19 residues long. V lost 1 base and J lost 0; bases outside the gene matches: 15. The CDR3 coding sequence is TGTGCCAGTAGTATAGCACCCCCCTCTAAAGGGAGGGCCTCCTACGAGCAGTACTTC. As protein: CASSIAPPSKGRASYEQYF.

This sequence joins TRBV9 and TRBJ1-3, with 8 bases lining up with TRBD1. V dropped 2 bases and J dropped 6; count of bases not matched to a gene: 10. The CDR3 has 16 amino acids. The V gene's germline CDR1 is SGDLS and CDR2 YYNGEE. CDR3 residues: CASSVPQGAQENTIYF. The CDR3 region has the DNA TGTGCCAGCAGCGTCCCTCAGGGGGCTCAAGAAAACACCATATATTTT.

The chain recombines TRBV29-1 with TRBJ1-2; TRBD1 is a possible D gene (5 bases). From germline, CDR1 is SQVTM and CDR2 ANQGSEA. With 5 bases removed from V and 6 bases from J, the gap between germline ends came to 10 bases. CDR3 length: 11 amino acids. CDR3 region: CSVQAGNGYTF. The CDR3 DNA reads as TGCAGCGTTCAGGCAGGGAATGGCTACACCTTC.

The genes are TRBV11-2 and TRBJ1-1; D remains ambiguous. CDR3 length: 14 residues. The germline CDR1 and CDR2 sequences are SGHAT and FQNNGV. Deletions cut 4 bases from V and 2 bases from J, with 11 bases between. This CDR3 reads CASSSLRINTEAFF. The CDR3 DNA is TGTGCCAGCAGCTCCCTAAGAATTAACACTGAAGCTTTCTTT.

The J gene is TRBJ1-1, the V gene TRBV30; a possible D gene is TRBD1 (6 bases). Looked up from germline, CDR1 is GTSNPN and CDR2 is SVGIG (reference sequence). This CDR3 contains 14 residues. Trimming removed 5 bases from V and 8 bases from J, with 21 bases in between. The CDR3 loop reads CAWVTGTSYGEAFF. The CDR3 nucleotides are TGTGCCTGGGTTACCGGGACATCCTACGGGGAAGCTTTCTTT.

The J gene is TRBJ1-3, the V gene TRBV11-2, with 7 positions matching TRBD1. Germline V gives CDR1 SGHAT, CDR2 FQNNGV. The CDR3 covers 16 residues. V trimming: 4 bases; J trimming: 4 bases; junction bases outside the gene matches: 10. As DNA, the CDR3 is TGTGCCAGCAGCTCGATAAAGGGGGCGTCCGGAAACACCATATATTTT. It codes for CASSSIKGASGNTIYF.

The chain couples TRBV7-9 to TRBJ2-7, with 9 positions matching TRBD1. The V segment lost 5 bases and the J segment 0 bases; nucleotides outside the gene matches: 5. In germline, CDR1 is SEHNR, CDR2 FQNEAQ (reference sequence). The CDR3 sequence is 15 residues long. The CDR3 coding sequence is TGTGCCAGCAGCCCCGGGACAGGGTACTCCTACGAGCAGTACTTC. As protein: CASSPGTGYSYEQYF.

This chain connects TRBV7-9 to TRBJ2-5; TRBD2 agrees at 8 bases. Trimming removed 4 bases from V and 4 bases from J; junction bases left unmatched: 14. Germline V gene data show CDR1 as SEHNR and CDR2 as FQNEAQ (reference sequence). This CDR3 comprises 17 residues. CDR3 residues: CASSSGGGGTSGETQYF. CDR3 bases: TGTGCCAGCAGCTCGGGGGGGGGAGGGACATCCGGAGAGACCCAGTACTTC.

The gene calls are TRBV19 and TRBJ1-5; D may be TRBD1 (6 bases). The CDR3 consists of 18 residues. Germline-derived CDR1 and CDR2 are LNHDA and SQIVND (reference sequence). Trimming removed 5 bases from V and 0 bases from J, with 20 bases in between. As DNA, the CDR3 is TGTGCCAGTAGTGGGGGATTAGGGACATCTTATAGCAATCAGCCCCAGCATTTT. The encoded protein is CASSGGLGTSYSNQPQHF.

V usage is TRBV10-3 and J usage is TRBJ2-7, with TRBD1 matching 11 bases. From germline, CDR1 is ENHRY and CDR2 SYGVKD. The CDR3 loop spans 15 amino acids. The junction had 5 bases not matched to a gene; V was cut back by 2 bases and J by 5 bases. Here the CDR3 reads CAISELLGQGDEQYF. CDR3 DNA: TGTGCCATCAGTGAGCTCCTGGGACAGGGGGACGAGCAGTACTTC.

V usage is TRBV5-1 and J usage is TRBJ2-5; 7 bases line up with TRBD1. This CDR3 spans 17 amino acids. Germline V gene data show CDR1 as SGHRS and CDR2 as YFSETQ. Germline trimming cut 4 bases from V and 0 bases from J; bases unmatched to any gene: 12. Here the CDR3 reads CASSLQPITGDQETQYF. In DNA, the CDR3 is TGCGCCAGCAGCCTCCAACCGATAACAGGGGACCAAGAGACCCAGTACTTC.

The chain employs TRBV9 and TRBJ1-2; D is uncertain. V gave up 0 bases and J gave up 3 bases, with 18 bases separating them. The CDR3 extends over 17 amino acids. In germline, CDR1 is SGDLS, CDR2 YYNGEE. The CDR3 nucleotides are TGTGCCAGCAGCGTAGGAGGGAAAATTGGCCTCCACTATGGCTACACCTTC. Translated, it gives CASSVGGKIGLHYGYTF.

With respect to this clone: This sample includes further DNA sequences coding for the same CDR3. The rearrangement joins TRBV29-1 to TRBJ2-7; possible D gene TRBD1, 5 bases. Germline CDR1 and CDR2: SQVTM and ANQGSEA. The CDR3 has 13 amino acids. Between the trimmed V and J ends, which lost 4 bases and 1 base, there was a span of 11 bases. The CDR3 loop reads CSVGKTASYEQYF. CDR3 in DNA: TGCAGCGTTGGTAAGACAGCTTCCTACGAGCAGTACTTC.

To note about this clone: Germline is not matched at one junction end, which may reflect a read error. This chain links TRBV7-9 with TRBJ1-4; no firm D call. The CDR3 covers 16 residues. Germline V gives CDR1 SEHNR, CDR2 FQNEAQ (reference sequence). This chain's CDR3 is CSSSPISGRRNEKLFF. CDR3 nucleotide sequence: TGTTCCAGCAGCCCCATCTCGGGTAGGAGGAATGAAAAACTGTTTTTT. The full variable domain, its missing parts supplied by reference TRBV7-9 and TRBJ1-4, is DTGVSQNPRHKITKRGQNVTFRCDPISEHNRLYWYRQTLGQGPEFLTYFQNEAQLEKSRLLSDRFSAERPKGSFSTLEIQRTEQGDSAMYLCSSSPISGRRNEKLFFGSGTQLSVL.

The chain combines TRBV10-3 with TRBJ1-5; 9 bases agree with TRBD1. CDR1 is ENHRY, CDR2 SYGVKD, per germline. The CDR3 has 14 amino acids. V gave up 7 bases and J gave up 0 bases; unmatched junction bases: 1. The CDR3 loop is CAITQGASNQPQHF. The CDR3 DNA reads TGTGCCATCACACAGGGGGCTAGCAATCAGCCCCAGCATTTT.

The V gene is TRBV4-2, the J gene TRBJ2-3, with D possibly being TRBD2 (6 bases). The V and J ends lost 4 bases and 3 bases respectively, with 14 bases between them. CDR1 LGHNA and CDR2 YNFKEQ come from the germline V gene. This CDR3 spans 15 amino acids. Here the CDR3 reads CASSPRDSGTDTQYF. In DNA, the CDR3 is TGTGCCAGCAGCCCCCGGGACTCGGGAACAGATACGCAGTATTTT.

CDR3 bases: TGCGCCAGCAGCTTTTTATCCGGAGCGAACACTGAAGCTTTCTTT. It translates to CASSFLSGANTEAFF. The gene calls are TRBV5-1 and TRBJ1-1; unclear D gene. The CDR3 totals 15 residues. V lost 2 bases and J lost 1, with 12 bases in between. Germline V gene sequence: CDR1 SGHRS, CDR2 YFSETQ. Variable domain in full (rest from reference TRBV5-1 and TRBJ1-1): KAGVTQTPRYLIKTRGQQVTLSCSPISGHRSVSWYQQTPGQGLQFLFEYFSETQRNKGNFPGRFSGRQFSNSRSEMNVSTLELGDSALYLCASSFLSGANTEAFFGQGTRLTVV.

The J gene is TRBJ2-1, the V gene TRBV4-2; TRBD2 aligns across 7 bases. Losses at the gene ends were 0 bases for V and 6 bases for J; bases not matched to a gene: 11. From germline, CDR1 is LGHNA and CDR2 YNFKEQ. This CDR3 is built from 17 residues. CDR3 region: CASSQDRASGEVNEQFF. CDR3 DNA sequence: TGTGCCAGCAGCCAAGATCGGGCCAGCGGGGAGGTCAATGAGCAGTTCTTC.

The V call is TRBV7-8, the J call TRBJ2-7; 10 bases agree with TRBD1. Per germline, CDR1 SGHVS and CDR2 FQNEAQ. Trimming at V came to 6 bases and at J to 3 bases, leaving 17 bases not matched to a gene. CDR3 length equals 18 residues. The DNA for the CDR3 is TGTGCCAGCAGTCTTAATGTTTTGGGACAGGGGCTCGTCTACGAGCAGTACTTC. It codes for CASSLNVLGQGLVYEQYF.

The V gene is TRBV19, the J gene TRBJ2-3; D call uncertain. Germline V lookup: CDR1 LNHDA, CDR2 SQIVND (reference sequence). V gave up 4 bases and J gave up 3 bases, with 11 bases separating them. CDR3 size: 14 residues. In DNA form, the CDR3 reads TGTGCCAGTAGTAATATTGACGGGACAGATACGCAGTATTTT. Its protein is CASSNIDGTDTQYF.

The rearrangement links TRBV4-3 to TRBJ2-5; TRBD2 is a possible D gene (5 bases). Near its end, the DNA agrees better with TRBJ2-7, so the J call may be wrong. Germline V lookup: CDR1 LGHNA, CDR2 YSLEER. This CDR3 is 15 amino acids long. The CDR3 spells CASSQDLRGPSEQYF. The CDR3, as DNA: TGCGCCAGCAGCCAAGATTTACGAGGGCCTTCCGAGCAGTACTTC.

The chain carries TRBV27 and TRBJ1-1; D not resolved. Germline V CDR1 and CDR2: MNHEY, SMNVEV (reference sequence). The CDR3 sequence is 13 residues long. V lost 8 bases and J lost 0, with 10 bases in between. CDR3 in DNA: TGTGCCAGCGGAAAACTAATGAACACTGAAGCTTTCTTT. It codes for CASGKLMNTEAFF.

The V gene is TRBV11-1, the J gene TRBJ2-5; TRBD2 matches at 7 bases. The germline CDR1 and CDR2 sequences are SGHAT and FQDESV (reference sequence). The CDR3 covers 15 residues. The trim removed 5 bases at V and 7 bases at J, leaving 13 bases unmatched. This CDR3 is CASSLGGVAEGTQYF. DNA of the CDR3: TGTGCCAGCAGCCTGGGAGGGGTGGCAGAGGGGACCCAGTACTTC.